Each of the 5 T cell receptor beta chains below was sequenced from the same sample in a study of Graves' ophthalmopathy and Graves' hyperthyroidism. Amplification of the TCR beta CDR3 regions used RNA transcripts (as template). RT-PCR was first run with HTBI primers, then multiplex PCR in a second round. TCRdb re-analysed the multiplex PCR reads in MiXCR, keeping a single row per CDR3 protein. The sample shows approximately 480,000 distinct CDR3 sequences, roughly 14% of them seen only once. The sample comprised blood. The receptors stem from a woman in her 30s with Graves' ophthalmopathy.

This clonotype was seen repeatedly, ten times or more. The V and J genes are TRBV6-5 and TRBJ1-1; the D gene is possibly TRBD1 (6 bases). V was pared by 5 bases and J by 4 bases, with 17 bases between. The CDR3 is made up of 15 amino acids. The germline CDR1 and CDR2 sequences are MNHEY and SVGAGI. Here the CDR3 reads CASSRQGGLGTEAFF. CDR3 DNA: TGTGCCAGCAGTCGCCAAGGGGGGTTGGGCACTGAAGCTTTCTTT.

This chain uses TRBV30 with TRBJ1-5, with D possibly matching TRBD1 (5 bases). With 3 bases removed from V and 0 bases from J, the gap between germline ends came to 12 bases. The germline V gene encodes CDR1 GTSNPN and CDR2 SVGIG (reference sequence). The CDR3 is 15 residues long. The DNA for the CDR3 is TGTGCCTGGAGCCCTACAGGAAATAGCAATCAGCCCCAGCATTTT. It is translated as CAWSPTGNSNQPQHF. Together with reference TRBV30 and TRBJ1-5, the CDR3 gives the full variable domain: SQTIHQWPATLVQPVGSPLSLECTVEGTSNPNLYWYRQAAGRGLQLLFYSVGIGQISSEVPQNLSASRPQDRQFILSSKKLLLSDSGFYLCAWSPTGNSNQPQHFGDGTRLSIL.

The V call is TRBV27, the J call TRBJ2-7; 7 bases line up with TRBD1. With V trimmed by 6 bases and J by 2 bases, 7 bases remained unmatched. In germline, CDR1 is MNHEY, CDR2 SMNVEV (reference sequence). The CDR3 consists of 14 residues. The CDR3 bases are TGTGCCAGCAGCGACAGGGCCCCTCCCTACGAGCAGTACTTC. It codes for CASSDRAPPYEQYF.

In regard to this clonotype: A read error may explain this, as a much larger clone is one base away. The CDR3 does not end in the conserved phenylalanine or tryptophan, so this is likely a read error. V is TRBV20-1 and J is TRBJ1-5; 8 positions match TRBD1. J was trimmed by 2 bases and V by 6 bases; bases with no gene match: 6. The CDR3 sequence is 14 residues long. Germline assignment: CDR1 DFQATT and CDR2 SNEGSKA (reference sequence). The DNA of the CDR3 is TGCAGTGCAACGACAGGGGAAGGCAATCAGCCCCAGCATGTT. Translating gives CSATTGEGNQPQHV.

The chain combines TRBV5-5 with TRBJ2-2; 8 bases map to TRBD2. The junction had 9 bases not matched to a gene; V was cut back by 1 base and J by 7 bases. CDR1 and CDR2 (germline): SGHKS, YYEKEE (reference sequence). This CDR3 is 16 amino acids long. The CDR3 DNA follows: TGTGCCAGCAGCTTGTTACAGCGGGAGAGTCTCGGGGAGCTGTTTTTT. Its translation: CASSLLQRESLGELFF.